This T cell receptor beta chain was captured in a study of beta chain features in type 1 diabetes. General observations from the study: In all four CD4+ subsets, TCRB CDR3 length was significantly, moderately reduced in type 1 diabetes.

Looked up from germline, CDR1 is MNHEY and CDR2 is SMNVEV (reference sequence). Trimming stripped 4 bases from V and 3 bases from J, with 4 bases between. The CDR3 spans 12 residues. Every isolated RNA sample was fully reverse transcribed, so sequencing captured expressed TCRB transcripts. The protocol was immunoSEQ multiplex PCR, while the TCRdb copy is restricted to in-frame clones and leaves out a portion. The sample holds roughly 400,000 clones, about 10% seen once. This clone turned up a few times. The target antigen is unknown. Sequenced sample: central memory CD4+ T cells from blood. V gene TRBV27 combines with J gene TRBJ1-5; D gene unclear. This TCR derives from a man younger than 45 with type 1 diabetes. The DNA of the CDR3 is TGTGCCAGCAGTTCCTACAATCAGCCCCAGCATTTT. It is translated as CASSSYNQPQHF.